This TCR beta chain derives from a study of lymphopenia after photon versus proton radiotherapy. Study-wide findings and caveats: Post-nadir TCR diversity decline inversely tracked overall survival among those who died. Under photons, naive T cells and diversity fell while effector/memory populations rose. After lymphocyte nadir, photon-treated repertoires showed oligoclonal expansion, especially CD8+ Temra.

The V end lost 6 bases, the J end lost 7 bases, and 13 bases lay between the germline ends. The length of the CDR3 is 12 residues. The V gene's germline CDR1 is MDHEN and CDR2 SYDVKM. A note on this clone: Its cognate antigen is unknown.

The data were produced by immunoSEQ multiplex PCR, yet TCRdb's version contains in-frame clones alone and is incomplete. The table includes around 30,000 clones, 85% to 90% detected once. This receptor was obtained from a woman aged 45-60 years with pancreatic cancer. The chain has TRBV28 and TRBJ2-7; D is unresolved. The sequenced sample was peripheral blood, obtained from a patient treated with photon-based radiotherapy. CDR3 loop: CASRSRAREQYF. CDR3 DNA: TGTGCCAGCAGGTCCCGGGCCAGGGAGCAGTACTTC.